This passage covers 25 T cell receptor beta chains from one sample sequenced in a study of blood T cell repertoires in COVID-19. Repertoires were generated with immunoSEQ multiplex PCR, while TCRdb's copy carries only in-frame clones and drops some. The table lists under 250,000 clones, around 86% of them singletons, with approximately 5% in the top ten. Material for sequencing was peripheral blood. These receptors were obtained from a woman in her sixties or seventies with COVID-19, enrolled during active disease.

This chain links TRBV28 with TRBJ1-6; unclear D gene. Trimming stripped 5 bases from V and 0 bases from J, with 8 bases between. Germline V gene data show CDR1 as MDHEN and CDR2 as SYDVKM. The CDR3 extends over 15 amino acids. The CDR3 DNA is TGTGCCAGCAGTGACGGGAGCTCCTATAATTCACCCCTCCACTTT. Protein sequence: CASSDGSSYNSPLHF.

This clone showed up just a few times. The rearrangement uses TRBV3-1 (or the pseudogene TRBV3-2) and TRBJ1-2; D uncertain. Germline values: CDR1 LGHDT, CDR2 YNNKEL (reference sequence). V was shortened by 4 bases and J by 7 bases, with 13 bases between the two germline ends. This CDR3 contains 13 residues. Here the CDR3 reads CASSLLSGVGYTF. Written as DNA, the CDR3 is TGTGCCAGCAGCCTACTCTCCGGGGTTGGCTACACCTTC.

This chain connects TRBV3-1 (or the pseudogene TRBV3-2) to TRBJ2-4, with D possibly being TRBD1 (6 bases). This CDR3 has 12 amino acids. Germline CDR1 is LGHDT and CDR2 is YNNKEL (reference sequence). Trimming took 3 bases from V and 9 from J, leaving 9 bases between them. CDR3 bases: TGTGCCAGCAGCCACAGGGGTGGCATTCAGTACTTC. The encoded protein is CASSHRGGIQYF.

This clone occurred a few times. The chain links TRBV7-2 to TRBJ1-2; 7 bases line up with TRBD1. J was trimmed by 5 bases and V by 5 bases; bases with no gene match: 8. Germline V gene sequence: CDR1 SGHTA, CDR2 FQGNSA. The CDR3 is made up of 14 amino acids. The CDR3 DNA reads as TGTGCCAGCAGCGTAGACAGGGTGAATTATGGCTACACCTTC. Protein product: CASSVDRVNYGYTF. Based on the CDR3 plus reference TRBV7-2 and TRBJ1-2, the full variable domain is GAGVSQSPSNKVTEKGKDVELRCDPISGHTALYWYRQSLGQGLEFLIYFQGNSAPDKSGLPSDRFSAERTGGSVSTLTIQRTQQEDSAVYLCASSVDRVNYGYTFGSGTRLTVV.

The chain recombines TRBV7-9 with TRBJ2-7; 8 bases are shared with TRBD2. The length of the CDR3 is 15 residues. The germline V gene has CDR1 SEHNR and CDR2 FQNEAQ (reference sequence). The junction had 8 bases not matched to a gene; V was cut back by 1 base and J by 6 bases. Here the CDR3 reads CASSLGLAGLTEQYF. The CDR3 region has the DNA TGTGCCAGCAGCTTAGGTTTAGCGGGACTTACCGAGCAGTACTTC. The whole variable domain, filled in from reference TRBV7-9 and TRBJ2-7, reads DTGVSQNPRHKITKRGQNVTFRCDPISEHNRLYWYRQTLGQGPEFLTYFQNEAQLEKSRLLSDRFSAERPKGSFSTLEIQRTEQGDSAMYLCASSLGLAGLTEQYFGPGTRLTVT.

CDR3 region: CAISDLSGRGADTQYF. In nucleotides, the CDR3 is TGTGCCATCAGTGACCTTAGCGGGAGGGGGGCAGATACGCAGTATTTT. The chain carries TRBV10-3 and TRBJ2-3; 11 bases agree with TRBD2. The length of the CDR3 is 16 residues. J was trimmed by 4 bases and V by 3 bases; bases with no gene match: 6. Germline V gives CDR1 ENHRY, CDR2 SYGVKD.

This clone showed up just once. The sample has other DNA sequences that encode this CDR3 too. The chain carries TRBV18 and TRBJ2-7; 7 bases are a match to TRBD1. This CDR3 is 14 amino acids long. Germline CDR1 KGHSH, CDR2 LQKENI. Losses at the gene ends were 3 bases for V and 2 bases for J; bases not matched to a gene: 4. The DNA of the CDR3 is TGTGCCAGCTCACCCAGGGACAGCGCCTACGAGCAGTACTTC. Protein: CASSPRDSAYEQYF. Together with reference TRBV18 and TRBJ2-7, the CDR3 gives the full variable domain: NAGVMQNPRHLVRRRGQEARLRCSPMKGHSHVYWYRQLPEEGLKFMVYLQKENIIDESGMPKERFSAEFPKEGPSILRIQQVVRGDSAAYFCASSPRDSAYEQYFGPGTRLTVT.

Points on this clone: Additional DNA sequences in this sample encode the identical CDR3. The rearrangement joins TRBV27 to TRBJ1-5; no reliable D call. The CDR3 runs 13 residues. Germline CDR1 MNHEY, CDR2 SMNVEV (reference sequence). Deletions cut 4 bases from V and 5 bases from J, with 9 bases between. The CDR3 coding sequence is TGTGCCAGCAGTTCCGATCGCGATCAGCCCCAGCATTTT. Residues: CASSSDRDQPQHF.

CDR3 nucleotides: TGTGCCAGCAGTTCCATAAGGGAAACAACAGGAGCCGCTGAAGCTTTCTTT. As protein: CASSSIRETTGAAEAFF. The chain links TRBV27 to TRBJ1-1; a weak D match, TRBD1 (5 bases). The germline CDR1 and CDR2 sequences are MNHEY and SMNVEV (reference sequence). V was trimmed by 4 bases and J by 6 bases, leaving 24 bases between them. This CDR3 has 17 residues.

The chain links TRBV5-6 to TRBJ1-2; 9 bases line up with TRBD1. The CDR3 length is 18 residues. The trim removed 4 bases at V and 3 bases at J, leaving 16 bases unmatched. In germline, CDR1 is SGHDT, CDR2 YYEEEE. DNA for the CDR3: TGTGCCAGCAGCCCGCCCCCGGGACAGGGAATCTATCACTATGGCTACACCTTC. This codes for CASSPPPGQGIYHYGYTF.

This chain joins TRBV24-1 and TRBJ2-3; D call uncertain. Looked up from germline, CDR1 is KGHDR and CDR2 is SFDVKD. The CDR3 sequence is 13 residues long. Trimming shortened V by 5 bases and J by 1 base, and 6 bases separated the two germline ends. CDR3: CATSVHGTDTQYF. Written as DNA, the CDR3 is TGTGCCACCAGTGTCCATGGCACAGATACGCAGTATTTT.

V and J are TRBV27 and TRBJ2-1, with D perhaps TRBD2 (6 bases). The CDR3 totals 14 residues. V shed 6 bases and J shed 5 bases, with 14 bases lying between them. Per the germline V gene, CDR1 is MNHEY and CDR2 is SMNVEV (reference sequence). CDR3 nucleotide sequence: TGTGCCAGCAGAGGGAAGTGGGGGGACAATGAGCAGTTCTTC. Encoded protein: CASRGKWGDNEQFF.

The chain is built from TRBV5-1 and TRBJ1-2, with 9 positions matching TRBD1. The germline V gene has CDR1 SGHRS and CDR2 YFSETQ. V lost 4 bases, J lost 8 bases, and 12 bases stayed unmatched. This CDR3 spans 15 amino acids. The CDR3: CASSAAGTGSLGYTF. The CDR3 nucleotides read TGCGCCAGCAGCGCGGCCGGGACAGGGAGTCTCGGCTACACCTTC.

This chain connects TRBV27 to TRBJ1-2, with TRBD1 matching over 7 bases. Germline assignment: CDR1 MNHEY and CDR2 SMNVEV (reference sequence). The CDR3 loop spans 15 amino acids. Unmatched junction bases numbered 8, after V lost 2 bases and J lost 5 bases. In DNA form, the CDR3 reads TGTGCCAGCAGTTTAAGGTCCGGGACAGCGTATGGCTACACCTTC. Translated, it gives CASSLRSGTAYGYTF.

The V call is TRBV11-3, the J call TRBJ2-1, with 7 bases fitting TRBD2. The CDR3 covers 17 residues. The V gene end was trimmed by 2 bases and the J gene end by 6 bases; junction bases not matched to a gene: 13. Per the germline V gene, CDR1 is SGHNT and CDR2 is YENEEA. The DNA for the CDR3 is TGTGCCAGCAGCTTAAGCGGCGGAAGACTAGCTTCCAATGAGCAGTTCTTC. Protein sequence: CASSLSGGRLASNEQFF.

The J gene is TRBJ2-1, the V gene TRBV5-1; D gene ambiguous. The V end was cut by 0 bases, the J end by 7 bases, with 8 bases between. Looked up from germline, CDR1 is SGHRS and CDR2 is YFSETQ. The CDR3 sequence is 13 residues long. CDR3 in amino acids: CASSLGRENEQFF. CDR3 in DNA: TGCGCCAGCAGCTTGGGTAGAGAAAATGAGCAGTTCTTC.

V usage is TRBV11-2 and J usage is TRBJ2-1; TRBD2 matches at 13 bases. V shed 4 bases, J shed 6 bases, and the junction held 6 bases outside the gene matches. Germline V gene data show CDR1 as SGHAT and CDR2 as FQNNGV. This CDR3 region has 16 residues. For the CDR3, the DNA is TGTGCCAGCAGCTCGAGACTAGCGGGAGGCGGCAATGAGCAGTTCTTC. It specifies CASSSRLAGGGNEQFF.

This rearrangement joins TRBV10-1 to TRBJ2-7, with TRBD2 as a possible D gene (5 bases). In germline, CDR1 is WNHNN, CDR2 SYGVQD (reference sequence). This CDR3 comprises 14 residues. V was clipped by 3 bases and J by 4 bases, with 13 bases between them. The CDR3 nucleotides are TGCGCCAGCAGTGAAAGCGGATCCTTTTACGAGCAGTACTTC. It encodes CASSESGSFYEQYF.

CDR3 region: CSGGTGWAEQYF. CDR3 DNA: TGCAGCGGGGGGACAGGGTGGGCCGAGCAGTACTTC. The chain links TRBV29-1 to TRBJ2-7; TRBD1 aligns across 9 bases. This CDR3 has 12 amino acids. Germline CDR1 and CDR2: SQVTM and ANQGSEA. V was clipped by 7 bases and J by 6 bases; unmatched bases: 7.

This chain joins TRBV6-6 and TRBJ1-1, with TRBD1 matching 7 bases. The germline V gene encodes CDR1 MNHNY and CDR2 SVGAGI (reference sequence). CDR3 length equals 14 residues. With V trimmed by 5 bases and J by 8 bases, 11 bases remained unmatched. The CDR3 nucleotides read TGTGCCAGCAGTCGCCTCCGGGACAGTTCCGAAGCTTTCTTT. Protein sequence: CASSRLRDSSEAFF.

The rearrangement links TRBV27 to TRBJ2-7, with D perhaps matching TRBD2 (6 bases). Germline CDR1 and CDR2: MNHEY and SMNVEV (reference sequence). The length of the CDR3 is 16 residues. V dropped 7 bases and J dropped 0 bases, with 19 bases sitting between them. The DNA of the CDR3 is TGTGCCAGCATGGCCTTATCCCAGGGAGGCTCCTACGAGCAGTACTTC. Translated, it gives CASMALSQGGSYEQYF.

The chain uses TRBV19 and TRBJ1-5, with 11 bases fitting TRBD1. The CDR3 is made up of 17 amino acids. Germline CDR1 LNHDA, CDR2 SQIVND (reference sequence). V was clipped by 4 bases and J by 4 bases; unmatched bases: 9. The CDR3: CASSNVRGTGGNQPQHF. Here the CDR3 DNA reads TGTGCCAGTAGTAACGTCAGGGGGACAGGGGGGAATCAGCCCCAGCATTTT.

V is TRBV18 and J is TRBJ1-4, with D hard to call. The ends were cut back, 6 bases at V and 7 bases at J, with 9 bases in the middle. The length of the CDR3 is 12 residues. Germline CDR1 KGHSH, CDR2 LQKENI. The CDR3 spells CASSARGEKLFF. The CDR3 DNA is TGTGCCAGCTCGGCCCGTGGTGAAAAACTGTTTTTT. Complete variable domain (other parts from reference TRBV18 and TRBJ1-4): NAGVMQNPRHLVRRRGQEARLRCSPMKGHSHVYWYRQLPEEGLKFMVYLQKENIIDESGMPKERFSAEFPKEGPSILRIQQVVRGDSAAYFCASSARGEKLFFGSGTQLSVL.

This chain connects TRBV28 to TRBJ2-5; D not resolved. The V gene lost 10 bases and the J gene lost 1 base, with 16 bases spanning the gap. Per germline, CDR1 MDHEN and CDR2 SYDVKM. The CDR3 contains 14 residues. The CDR3 loop reads CATASHTLQETQYF. The CDR3 DNA follows: TGTGCCACCGCTTCCCATACTCTCCAAGAGACCCAGTACTTC. Based on the CDR3 plus reference TRBV28 and TRBJ2-5, the full variable domain is DVKVTQSSRYLVKRTGEKVFLECVQDMDHENMFWYRQDPGLGLRLIYFSYDVKMKEKGDIPEGYSVSREKKERFSLILESASTNQTSMYLCATASHTLQETQYFGPGTRLLVL.

The genes are TRBV19 and TRBJ2-5, with TRBD2 identical over 8 bases. With V trimmed by 3 bases and J by 5 bases, 8 bases remained unmatched. This CDR3 is 15 amino acids long. CDR1 is LNHDA, CDR2 SQIVND, per germline (reference sequence). CDR3 protein: CASSIRGLAVETQYF. CDR3 DNA: TGTGCCAGTAGTATCCGTGGACTAGCCGTGGAGACCCAGTACTTC. Full variable domain (outside the CDR3, taken from reference TRBV19 and TRBJ2-5): DGGITQSPKYLFRKEGQNVTLSCEQNLNHDAMYWYRQDPGQGLRLIYYSQIVNDFQKGDIAEGYSVSREKKESFPLTVTSAQKNPTAFYLCASSIRGLAVETQYFGPGTRLLVL.